This entry concerns a single TCR beta chain. This entry is derived from a study of blood T cell repertoires in COVID-19. Background on the study: Sample material is recorded as cDNA or gDNA derived from T cells, B-cell-depleted T cells, or PBMCs.

There are 15 residues in the CDR3. The germline V and J ends were trimmed by 6 bases and 0 bases, with 11 bases remaining between them. The germline V gene has CDR1 LNHDA and CDR2 SQIVND (reference sequence). Original handling: Reference gene primers were amplified, and this amplification served to estimate nucleated cell counts. Some clones are missing from TCRdb's copy, which holds only in-frame ones; the method was immunoSEQ multiplex PCR. Clonal size and the V and J genes are those of that table, whereas D and trimming came from the DNA. The table shows fewer than 25,000 clones, with around nine tenths occurring only once.

The TCR was taken from a woman in her sixties or seventies with active COVID-19. Material: peripheral blood. The chain combines TRBV19 with TRBJ1-4; weak D call: TRBD1 (6 bases). CDR3 bases: TGTGCCAGTAGGAGGACAGTTGCAACTAATGAAAAACTGTTTTTT. Protein: CASRRTVATNEKLFF.